The source of this T cell receptor beta chain is a study of T cells after posttransplantation cyclophosphamide. General study results and limits: Skin or GI-infiltrating T cells shared few TRB sequences with blood. Later post-transplant blood repertoires were often dominated by donor CD8+ memory clones. Recipient CMV seropositivity and CMV reactivation strongly tracked TRB clonality.

V lost 4 bases and J 2 bases, leaving 11 bases between the germline ends. This CDR3 region has 14 residues. CDR1 and CDR2 from the germline V gene are SGHAT and FQDESV (reference sequence). Generated by immunoSEQ multiplex PCR, the TCRdb table keeps only in-frame clones and is missing some. The top ten clones hold roughly 0.62% of a sample with tens of thousands of clones, under 85% of them seen once. In the case of this clone: Its antigen is as yet unknown.

This sequence joins TRBV11-1 and TRBJ2-5; D perhaps matches TRBD2 (5 bases). The receptor's source is a woman aged 60 to 75 in good health, CMV-negative, and a related stem cell transplant donor. Sequenced sample: memory CD4+ T cells sorted from PBMCs. The CDR3 nucleotides are TGTGCCAGCAGCTCTACCCAGCGGCAAGAGACCCAGTACTTC. Its translation is CASSSTQRQETQYF.